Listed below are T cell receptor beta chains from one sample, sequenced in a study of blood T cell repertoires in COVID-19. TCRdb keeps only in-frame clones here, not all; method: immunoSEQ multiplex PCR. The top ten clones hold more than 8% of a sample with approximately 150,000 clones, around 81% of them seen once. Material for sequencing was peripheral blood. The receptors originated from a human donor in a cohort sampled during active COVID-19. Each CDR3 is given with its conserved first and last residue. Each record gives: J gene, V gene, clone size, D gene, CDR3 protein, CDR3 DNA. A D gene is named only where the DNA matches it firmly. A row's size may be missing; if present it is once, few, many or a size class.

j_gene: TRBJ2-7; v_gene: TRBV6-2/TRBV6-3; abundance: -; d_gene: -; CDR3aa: CASSWSRLQGYEQYF; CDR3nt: TGTGCCAGCAGTTGGAGCCGTCTACAGGGTTACGAGCAGTACTTC
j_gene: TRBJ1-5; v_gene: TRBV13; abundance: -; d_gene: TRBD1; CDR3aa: CASSLRTGRGNQPQHF; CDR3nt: TGTGCCAGCAGCCTGAGGACAGGGAGGGGCAATCAGCCCCAGCATTTT
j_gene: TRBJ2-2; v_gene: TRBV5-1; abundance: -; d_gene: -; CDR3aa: CATKAGPNTGELFF; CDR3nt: TGCGCCACTAAAGCGGGCCCGAACACCGGGGAGCTGTTTTTT
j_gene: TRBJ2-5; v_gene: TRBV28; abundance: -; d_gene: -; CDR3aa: CASSVEIYGTQYF; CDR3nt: TGTGCCAGCAGTGTGGAGATATACGGGACCCAGTACTTC
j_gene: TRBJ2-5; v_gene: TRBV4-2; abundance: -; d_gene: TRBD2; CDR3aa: CASSPTGGQETQYF; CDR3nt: TGTGCCAGCAGCCCCACGGGGGGTCAAGAGACCCAGTACTTC
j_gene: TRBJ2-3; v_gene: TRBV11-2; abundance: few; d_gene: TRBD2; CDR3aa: CASSPEAGGSDTQYF; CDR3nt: TGTGCCAGCAGCCCAGAAGCGGGAGGGTCAGATACGCAGTATTTT
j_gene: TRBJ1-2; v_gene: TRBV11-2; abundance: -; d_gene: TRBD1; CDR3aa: CASSSGTGANNYGYTF; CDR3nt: TGTGCCAGCAGCTCCGGGACAGGGGCGAACAACTATGGCTACACCTTC
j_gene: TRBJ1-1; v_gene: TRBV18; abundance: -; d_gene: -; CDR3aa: CASSQGALDTEAFF; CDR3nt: TGTGCCAGCTCACAAGGGGCCCTAGACACTGAAGCTTTCTTT
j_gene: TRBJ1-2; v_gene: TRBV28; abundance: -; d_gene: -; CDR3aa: CASSSRQSTNYGYTF; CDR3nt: TGTGCCAGCAGTTCCCGACAAAGCACCAACTATGGCTACACCTTC
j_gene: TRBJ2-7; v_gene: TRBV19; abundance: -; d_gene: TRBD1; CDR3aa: CASSLLRDSSYEQYF; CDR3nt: TGTGCCAGTAGCCTACTCCGGGACAGCTCCTACGAGCAGTACTTC
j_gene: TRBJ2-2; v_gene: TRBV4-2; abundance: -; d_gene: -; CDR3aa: CASSQDKRATGELFF; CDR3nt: TGTGCCAGCAGCCAAGATAAGAGGGCAACCGGGGAGCTGTTTTTT
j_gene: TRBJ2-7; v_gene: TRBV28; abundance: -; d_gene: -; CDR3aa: CASSPLEGVGYEQYF; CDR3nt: TGTGCCAGCAGTCCCCTTGAGGGAGTCGGGTACGAGCAGTACTTC
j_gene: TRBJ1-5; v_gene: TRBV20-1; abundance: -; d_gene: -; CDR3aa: CSASSGSNQPQHF; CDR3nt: TGCAGTGCGAGTTCGGGTAGCAATCAGCCCCAGCATTTT
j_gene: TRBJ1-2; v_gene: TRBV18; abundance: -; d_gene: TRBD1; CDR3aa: CASSLGQGADYGYTF; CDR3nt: TGTGCCAGCTCACTCGGACAGGGGGCGGACTATGGCTACACCTTC
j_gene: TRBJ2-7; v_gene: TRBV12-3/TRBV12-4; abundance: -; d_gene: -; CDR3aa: CASSQQGYEQYF; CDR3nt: TGTGCCAGCAGTCAACAGGGCTACGAGCAGTACTTC
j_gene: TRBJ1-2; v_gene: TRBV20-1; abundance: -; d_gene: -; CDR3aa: CSAWEDYGYTF; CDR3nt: TGCAGTGCTTGGGAGGACTATGGCTACACCTTC
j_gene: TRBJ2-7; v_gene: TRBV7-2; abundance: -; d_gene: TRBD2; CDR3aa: CASRVAWSGLAGKTYEQYF; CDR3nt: TGTGCCAGCAGAGTAGCTTGGTCGGGACTAGCGGGAAAAACCTACGAGCAGTACTTC
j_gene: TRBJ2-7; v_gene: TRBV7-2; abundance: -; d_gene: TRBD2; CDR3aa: CASTAGTSGSNHEQYF; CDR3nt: TGTGCCAGCACCGCAGGGACTAGCGGGAGTAACCACGAGCAGTACTTC
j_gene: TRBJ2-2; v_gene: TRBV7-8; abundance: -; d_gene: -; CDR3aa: CASSSIAALASNTGELFF; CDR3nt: TGTGCCAGCAGCTCCATAGCGGCGCTGGCCTCGAACACCGGGGAGCTGTTTTTT
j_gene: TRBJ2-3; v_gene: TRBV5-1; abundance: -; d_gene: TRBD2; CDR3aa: CASSLDGGRVDTQYF; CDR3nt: TGCGCCAGCAGCTTGGATGGCGGGAGAGTAGATACGCAGTATTTT
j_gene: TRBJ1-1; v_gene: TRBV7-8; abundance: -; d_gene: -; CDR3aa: CASSPWRSPGRTEAFF; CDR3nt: TGTGCCAGCAGCCCGTGGAGGTCCCCTGGGCGTACTGAAGCTTTCTTT
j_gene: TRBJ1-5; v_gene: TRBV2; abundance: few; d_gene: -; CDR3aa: CASSDGRASNQPQHF; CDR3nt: TGTGCCAGCAGTGACGGCAGGGCAAGCAATCAGCCCCAGCATTTT
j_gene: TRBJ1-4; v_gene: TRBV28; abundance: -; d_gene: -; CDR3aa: CASTVSLNEKLFF; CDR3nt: TGTGCCAGCACGGTGTCTTTAAATGAAAAACTGTTTTTT
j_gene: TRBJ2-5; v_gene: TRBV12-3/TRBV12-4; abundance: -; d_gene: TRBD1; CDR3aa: CASTGQGGETQYF; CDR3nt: TGTGCCAGCACAGGACAGGGCGGGGAGACCCAGTACTTC
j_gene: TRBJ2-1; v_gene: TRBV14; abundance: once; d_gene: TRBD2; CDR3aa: CASSHLKAGTSNEQFF; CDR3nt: TGTGCCAGCAGCCATCTCAAAGCCGGGACTAGCAATGAGCAGTTCTTC
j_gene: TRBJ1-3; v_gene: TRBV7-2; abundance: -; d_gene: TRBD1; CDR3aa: CASSVQGAAGNTIYF; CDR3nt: TGTGCCAGCAGCGTACAGGGGGCGGCTGGAAACACCATATATTTT
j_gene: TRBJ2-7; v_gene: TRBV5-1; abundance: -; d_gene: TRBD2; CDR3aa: CASSRAWGGLAGAYEQYF; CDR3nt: TGCGCCAGCAGCCGAGCGTGGGGTGGACTAGCGGGGGCCTACGAGCAGTACTTC
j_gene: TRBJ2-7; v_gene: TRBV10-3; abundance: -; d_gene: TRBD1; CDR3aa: CAINERTGGNEQYF; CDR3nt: TGTGCCATTAACGAGAGGACAGGGGGCAACGAGCAGTACTTC
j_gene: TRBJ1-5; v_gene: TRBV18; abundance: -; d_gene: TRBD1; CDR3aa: CASSPNRGNQPQHF; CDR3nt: TGTGCCAGCTCACCAAACAGGGGGAATCAGCCCCAGCATTTT
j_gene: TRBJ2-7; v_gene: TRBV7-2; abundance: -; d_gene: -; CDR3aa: CASSLVASNEQYF; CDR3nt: TGTGCCAGCAGCTTAGTAGCCTCGAACGAGCAGTACTTC
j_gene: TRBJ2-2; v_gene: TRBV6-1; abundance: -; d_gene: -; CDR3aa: CASSDLNTGELFF; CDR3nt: TGTGCCAGCAGTGACCTAAACACCGGGGAGCTGTTTTTT
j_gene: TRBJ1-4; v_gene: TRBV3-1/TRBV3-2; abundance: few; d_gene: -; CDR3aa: CASSQDSVNEKLFF; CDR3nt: TGTGCCAGCAGCCAAGACTCGGTTAATGAAAAACTGTTTTTT
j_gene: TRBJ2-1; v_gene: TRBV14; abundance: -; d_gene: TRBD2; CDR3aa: CASSFRLAGVVNEQFF; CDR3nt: TGTGCCAGCAGCTTCCGACTAGCGGGAGTTGTCAATGAGCAGTTCTTC
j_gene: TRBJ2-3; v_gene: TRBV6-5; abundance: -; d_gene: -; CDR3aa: CASSRGGSSTDTQYF; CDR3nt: TGTGCCAGCAGTCGCGGCGGAAGTAGCACAGATACGCAGTATTTT
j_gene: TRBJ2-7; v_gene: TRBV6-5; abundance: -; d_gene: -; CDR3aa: CASSYKSSRVPYEQYF; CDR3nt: TGTGCCAGCAGTTACAAGTCCTCCAGGGTACCCTACGAGCAGTACTTC
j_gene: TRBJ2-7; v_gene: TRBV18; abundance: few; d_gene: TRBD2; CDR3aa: CASSPTSPTSYEQYF; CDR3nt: TGTGCCAGCTCACCGACTAGCCCGACCTCCTACGAGCAGTACTTC
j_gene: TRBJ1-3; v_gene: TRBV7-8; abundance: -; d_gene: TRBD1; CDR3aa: CASSLLPGGSGNTIYF; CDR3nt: TGTGCCAGCAGCTTACTACCAGGGGGCTCTGGAAACACCATATATTTT
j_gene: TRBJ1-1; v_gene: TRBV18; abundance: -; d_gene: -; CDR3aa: CASSPRDNYPNTEAFF; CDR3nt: TGTGCCAGCTCACCACGGGACAACTACCCGAACACTGAAGCTTTCTTT